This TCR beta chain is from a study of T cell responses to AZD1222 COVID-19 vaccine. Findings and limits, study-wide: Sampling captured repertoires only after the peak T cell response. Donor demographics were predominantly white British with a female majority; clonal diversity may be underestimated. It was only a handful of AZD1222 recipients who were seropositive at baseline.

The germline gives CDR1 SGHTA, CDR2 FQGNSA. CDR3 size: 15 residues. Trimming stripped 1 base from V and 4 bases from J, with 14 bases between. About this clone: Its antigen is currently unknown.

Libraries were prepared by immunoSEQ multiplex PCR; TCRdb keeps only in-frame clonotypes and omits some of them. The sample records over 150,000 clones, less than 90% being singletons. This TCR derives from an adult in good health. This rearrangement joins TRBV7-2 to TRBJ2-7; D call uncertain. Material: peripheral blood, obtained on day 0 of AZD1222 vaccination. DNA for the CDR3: TGTGCCAGCAGCTTAGAAAAGATGGCAGCGTACGAGCAGTACTTC. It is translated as CASSLEKMAAYEQYF.